The clone carrying this TCR beta chain was seen just once. This specimen comes from a study of blood T cell repertoires in COVID-19. The overall study: The study drew acute and convalescent COVID-19 samples from the United States, Italy and Spain. The cDNA or gDNA used as material had been derived from T cells, B-cell-depleted T cells, or PBMCs.

Libraries were prepared by immunoSEQ multiplex PCR; TCRdb keeps only in-frame clonotypes and omits some of them. The profile covers 100,000 or so clones, with more than 75% appearing a single time and 2.5% to 3.5% taken by the ten largest. This CDR3 is built from 13 residues. Germline CDR1 reads KGHDR; CDR2 reads SFDVKD. V shed 3 bases and J 6 bases; nucleotides not matched to a gene: 1. This clonotype was sampled from a man between 50 and 59 years old with active or convalescent COVID-19. The source material was peripheral blood. The rearrangement joins TRBV24-1 to TRBJ1-2, with 9 bases aligning to TRBD1. CDR3 coding DNA: TGTGCCACCAGTGATGGGACAGGGAATGGCTACACCTTC. Encoded protein: CATSDGTGNGYTF.